This entry lists 31 T cell receptor beta chains sequenced from one sample in a study of T cell changes during pregnancy in multiple sclerosis. Sequencing used immunoSEQ multiplex PCR; TCRdb keeps in-frame clones, though not all of them. Counted here are around 78,000 clones, roughly 93% occurring once; the ten biggest clones make up approximately 2.5%. The sequences come from peripheral blood, collected in the second trimester of pregnancy. These receptors were obtained from a female donor with multiple sclerosis, enrolled in a pregnancy study.

V is TRBV29-1 and J is TRBJ2-7, with 7 bases fitting TRBD1. This CDR3 spans 11 amino acids. The V and J ends lost 5 bases and 10 bases, in that order; junction bases with no gene match: 8. Germline V gene data show CDR1 as SQVTM and CDR2 as ANQGSEA. The CDR3 here is CSVFRQGLQYF. CDR3 nucleotide sequence: TGCAGCGTTTTCCGACAGGGCCTACAGTACTTC.

The rearrangement joins TRBV18 to TRBJ2-2, with TRBD2 identical over 9 bases. V gave up 6 bases and J gave up 0 bases; unmatched junction bases: 5. The CDR3 runs 16 residues. From germline, CDR1 is KGHSH and CDR2 LQKENI. CDR3 residues: CASSLLAGSNTGELFF. The CDR3 DNA reads as TGTGCCAGCTCTCTACTAGCGGGTTCGAACACCGGGGAGCTGTTTTTT.

J is TRBJ2-2 and V is TRBV29-1; 10 nucleotides align to TRBD1. CDR3 size: 13 residues. V shed 4 bases, J shed 5 bases, and the junction held 1 base outside the gene matches. Germline values: CDR1 SQVTM, CDR2 ANQGSEA. The CDR3: CSVGQGATGELFF. The CDR3 bases are TGCAGCGTTGGACAGGGGGCGACCGGGGAGCTGTTTTTT.

V usage is TRBV2 and J usage is TRBJ2-1; possible D gene TRBD2, 6 bases. The V gene lost 8 bases and the J gene lost 6 bases, with 11 bases spanning the gap. Germline V gives CDR1 SNHLY, CDR2 FYNNEI. The CDR3 consists of 12 residues. DNA for the CDR3: TGTGCCAGCCAGTTGCGGGGCAATGAGCAGTTCTTC. It is translated as CASQLRGNEQFF.

This clone was seen only once. J is TRBJ1-2 and V is TRBV4-1; D remains ambiguous. Trimming left V 0 bases short and J 8 bases short, with 19 bases between. The CDR3 is 16 amino acids. The germline V gene has CDR1 MGHRA and CDR2 YSYEKL. CDR3 protein: CASSQDRVEEAGGYTF. The CDR3 DNA reads as TGCGCCAGCAGCCAAGATCGGGTTGAGGAGGCAGGCGGCTACACCTTC.

The chain's CDR3 is CASSQVAVGFDEQFF. The CDR3 nucleotides are TGCGCCAGCAGCCAAGTAGCGGTGGGGTTCGATGAGCAGTTCTTC. J is TRBJ2-1 and V is TRBV4-1, with a weak D call TRBD2 (6 bases). Germline-derived CDR1 and CDR2 are MGHRA and YSYEKL. V lost 1 base, J lost 8 bases, and 15 bases lay in between. This CDR3 has 15 residues.

DNA of the CDR3: TGTGCCAGCAGCAGAAGGACTAGCGGGACCGGGGAGCTGTTTTTT. It encodes CASSRRTSGTGELFF. V is TRBV7-9 and J is TRBJ2-2; the match to TRBD2 covers 11 bases. With V trimmed by 5 bases and J by 5 bases, 4 bases remained unmatched. This CDR3 region has 15 residues. In germline, CDR1 is SEHNR, CDR2 FQNEAQ (reference sequence).

The chain links TRBV30 to TRBJ2-7, with a weak D call TRBD2 (8 bases). The germline gives CDR1 GTSNPN, CDR2 SVGIG (reference sequence). V was shortened by 1 base and J by 8 bases, with 15 bases between the two germline ends. The CDR3 covers 13 residues. This CDR3 reads CAWSAGGGKKQYF. The CDR3 DNA sequence: TGTGCCTGGAGTGCGGGAGGGGGCAAGAAGCAGTACTTC.

For the CDR3, the DNA is TGTGCCAGCAGCCAATCTGGGACTAGCGGGGTTGGATTCTACGAGCAGTACTTC. Translated: CASSQSGTSGVGFYEQYF. The chain carries TRBV4-2 and TRBJ2-7; 13 bases are shared with TRBD2. The CDR3 covers 18 residues. The V gene end was trimmed by 2 bases and the J gene end by 3 bases; junction bases not matched to a gene: 10. CDR1 is LGHNA and CDR2 is YNFKEQ in the germline V gene.

This clone was seen just once. The chain employs TRBV5-6 and TRBJ2-7; 8 nucleotides match TRBD2. V trimming: 4 bases; J trimming: 3 bases; junction bases outside the gene matches: 6. The CDR3 has 14 residues. CDR1 and CDR2 (germline): SGHDT, YYEEEE. CDR3 sequence: CASSLGLASYEQYF. CDR3 sequence (DNA): TGTGCCAGCAGCCTAGGACTAGCCAGCTACGAGCAGTACTTC.

This clone was observed a handful of times. The genes are TRBV12-5 and TRBJ1-5; TRBD1 might be the D (6 bases). Germline-derived CDR1 and CDR2 are LGHNT and FRNRAP. This CDR3 is built from 15 residues. V dropped 4 bases and J dropped 5 bases, with 15 bases sitting between them. This chain's CDR3 is CASGSDSPGDQPQHF. CDR3 DNA: TGTGCTAGTGGTTCCGACTCACCAGGGGATCAGCCCCAGCATTTT.

The CDR3: CASSYGLSGGANEQYF. CDR3 nucleotides: TGTGCCAGCAGTTACGGTCTTAGCGGGGGGGCCAACGAGCAGTACTTC. The chain combines TRBV2 with TRBJ2-7; 11 positions match TRBD2. This CDR3 is built from 16 residues. V was clipped by 5 bases and J by 5 bases; unmatched bases: 11. Germline CDR1 is SNHLY and CDR2 is FYNNEI.

CDR3: CASSLYGGYGDEQFF. The CDR3 nucleotides are TGTGCCAGCAGCTTGTACGGCGGGTACGGGGATGAGCAGTTCTTC. The chain couples TRBV7-8 to TRBJ2-1; D is perhaps TRBD2 (5 bases). CDR1 and CDR2 from the germline V gene are SGHVS and FQNEAQ. V was cut by 3 bases and J by 8 bases, with 17 bases left in between. CDR3 length: 15 amino acids.

The chain carries TRBV7-3 and TRBJ2-3, with D possibly TRBD2 on 6 matching bases. The CDR3 consists of 16 residues. The V and J ends lost 2 bases and 5 bases respectively, with 17 bases between them. From germline, CDR1 is SGHTA and CDR2 FQGTGA. DNA of the CDR3: TGTGCCAGCAGCTTAGGGCTACCGCTCGGGAGAGATACGCAGTATTTT. Its translation is CASSLGLPLGRDTQYF.

In DNA, the CDR3 is TGTGCCAGCAGCCAAGCGGGAAGCTCCTACGAGCAGTACTTC. Amino acid sequence: CASSQAGSSYEQYF. J is TRBJ2-7 and V is TRBV5-4; TRBD2 aligns across 7 bases. Germline V gene sequence: CDR1 SGHNT, CDR2 YYREEE (reference sequence). V gave up 4 bases and J gave up 0 bases; unmatched junction bases: 4. The CDR3 sequence is 14 residues long.

The DNA for the CDR3 is TGTGCCTGGAGTAGATTTAGCGGGAGGGCCGTGACCCAGTACTTC. Amino acids: CAWSRFSGRAVTQYF. The V call is TRBV30, the J call TRBJ2-5; TRBD2 aligns across 11 bases. The ends lost 2 bases at V and 7 bases at J; junction bases unmatched: 9. The CDR3 totals 15 residues. Germline V gene sequence: CDR1 GTSNPN, CDR2 SVGIG (reference sequence). Supplemented by reference TRBV30 and TRBJ2-5, the full variable domain reads SQTIHQWPATLVQPVGSPLSLECTVEGTSNPNLYWYRQAAGRGLQLLFYSVGIGQISSEVPQNLSASRPQDRQFILSSKKLLLSDSGFYLCAWSRFSGRAVTQYFGPGTRLLVL.

The V call is TRBV28, the J call TRBJ1-5, with 8 positions matching TRBD1. Germline V gene sequence: CDR1 MDHEN, CDR2 SYDVKM. The J segment lost 6 bases and the V segment lost 6 bases, leaving 13 bases of the junction unmatched. This CDR3 is built from 16 residues. This chain's CDR3 is CASSEPGGAGTQPQHF. The DNA of the CDR3 is TGTGCCAGCAGCGAGCCAGGGGGCGCAGGGACTCAGCCCCAGCATTTT.

The chain has TRBV27 and TRBJ2-1; 15 bases are a match to TRBD2. J gave up 4 bases and V 5 bases, and 15 bases lay outside the gene matches. The V gene's germline CDR1 is MNHEY and CDR2 SMNVEV (reference sequence). The CDR3 spans 20 residues. This chain's CDR3 is CASSTIPGLAGGPRYNEQFF. The CDR3 DNA is TGTGCCAGCAGTACCATCCCGGGACTAGCGGGAGGACCCCGTTACAATGAGCAGTTCTTC.

The chain employs TRBV5-1 and TRBJ2-5, with a possible D match to TRBD2 (7 bases). Germline values: CDR1 SGHRS, CDR2 YFSETQ. The CDR3 contains 15 residues. V lost 2 bases and J lost 1, with 12 bases in between. The CDR3 nucleotides are TGCGCCAGCAGCTTACCCGGGGGGCCCCAAGAGACCCAGTACTTC. It specifies CASSLPGGPQETQYF.

The gene calls are TRBV13 and TRBJ2-5; 7 bases are shared with TRBD1. Germline values: CDR1 PRHDT, CDR2 FYEKMQ (reference sequence). The CDR3 runs to 15 residues. V gave up 5 bases and J gave up 5 bases; unmatched junction bases: 11. The CDR3, as DNA: TGTGCCAGCAGCCCCGTGCCGACAGGGTGGGAGACCCAGTACTTC. Amino acid sequence: CASSPVPTGWETQYF.

The chain recombines TRBV6-5 with TRBJ2-5; D is ambiguous. The CDR3 runs to 16 residues. Between the trimmed V and J ends, which lost 0 bases and 4 bases, there was a span of 15 bases. Germline V CDR1 and CDR2: MNHEY, SVGAGI. The CDR3 DNA follows: TGTGCCAGCAGTTACTCGATACTCGGGTCCCGAGAGACCCAGTACTTC. Amino acids: CASSYSILGSRETQYF.

This sequence joins TRBV18 and TRBJ1-1, with TRBD1 matching over 9 bases. V shed 3 bases and J 4 bases; nucleotides not matched to a gene: 15. Germline CDR1 is KGHSH and CDR2 is LQKENI. There are 18 residues in the CDR3. CDR3 in DNA: TGTGCCAGCTCACCGAGTGGCGCCGCGGGACAGGGTCGCACTGAAGCTTTCTTT. Translation: CASSPSGAAGQGRTEAFF.

This chain uses TRBV6-5 with TRBJ2-5; D uncertain. The CDR3 extends over 13 amino acids. The ends were cut back, 2 bases at V and 2 bases at J, with 6 bases in the middle. Germline CDR1 reads MNHEY; CDR2 reads SVGAGI. Written as DNA, the CDR3 is TGTGCCAGCAGTTACATCACTCAAGAGACCCAGTACTTC. Translated, it gives CASSYITQETQYF.

V gene TRBV18 combines with J gene TRBJ2-7; 8 nucleotides align to TRBD1. From germline, CDR1 is KGHSH and CDR2 LQKENI. The ends lost 3 bases at V and 2 bases at J; junction bases unmatched: 9. This CDR3 is 16 amino acids long. As DNA, the CDR3 is TGTGCCAGCTCACCTCTCGGACAGGGAGGCGCCTACGAGCAGTACTTC. This sequence encodes CASSPLGQGGAYEQYF.

V is TRBV4-1 and J is TRBJ2-7, with unresolved D. Trimming stripped 3 bases from V and 9 bases from J, with 15 bases between. This CDR3 region has 13 residues. Germline values: CDR1 MGHRA, CDR2 YSYEKL. The DNA of the CDR3 is TGCGCCAGCAGCCACGACGGCGCCACGGGGCAGTACTTC. Its translation is CASSHDGATGQYF.

V and J are TRBV6-1 and TRBJ2-3, with TRBD1 identical over 8 bases. The junction had 5 bases not matched to a gene; V was cut back by 2 bases and J by 4 bases. The CDR3 spans 15 residues. Germline V lookup: CDR1 MNHNS, CDR2 SASEGT. The CDR3 region has the DNA TGTGCCAGCAGTGAATCGGAGACAGGGGCAGATACGCAGTATTTT. Its translation: CASSESETGADTQYF.

V gene TRBV1 combines with J gene TRBJ2-3; the D call TRBD2 from the table was never checked on the DNA. TRBV1 is a pseudogene locus. CDR3 size: 18 residues. The CDR3: CTSSLAYRGLLSTDTQYF. The CDR3 DNA sequence: TGCACCAGCAGCCTAGCGTATAGGGGACTCCTTAGCACAGATACGCAGTATTTT.

This clone was observed once. The rearrangement links TRBV6-6 to TRBJ2-5, with 10 bases matching TRBD1. This CDR3 is built from 16 residues. V lost 5 bases and J lost 5; bases outside the gene matches: 11. Germline loops: CDR1 MNHNY, CDR2 SVGAGI (reference sequence). The CDR3 coding sequence is TGTGCCAGCAGTCCGCCCCCCGGGACAGGGGACGAGACCCAGTACTTC. Translating it yields CASSPPPGTGDETQYF.

The chain links TRBV7-3 to TRBJ2-1; D may be TRBD2 (5 bases). The CDR3 has 16 residues. With 5 bases removed from V and 0 bases from J, the gap between germline ends came to 14 bases. From germline, CDR1 is SGHTA and CDR2 FQGTGA. The CDR3 here is CASSPVPGSSYNEQFF. CDR3 bases: TGTGCCAGCAGCCCCGTCCCGGGAAGCTCCTACAATGAGCAGTTCTTC.

This chain uses TRBV11-2 with TRBJ2-1; a weak D match, TRBD2 (7 bases). V was pared by 1 base and J by 7 bases, with 14 bases between. CDR1 and CDR2 from the germline V gene are SGHAT and FQNNGV. The CDR3 is made up of 15 amino acids. The CDR3 DNA reads as TGTGCCAGCAGCTTAGGGGGGGGGCCTGGGAATGAGCAGTTCTTC. Its translation: CASSLGGGPGNEQFF.

This CDR3 is CASSFDFGGEYEQYF. Written as DNA, the CDR3 is TGTGCCAGCAGCTTCGACTTCGGGGGGGAGTACGAGCAGTACTTC. This chain uses TRBV11-2 with TRBJ2-7, with 8 bases that match TRBD2. After removal of 3 bases from V and 4 bases from J, the junction contained 8 bases not matched to a gene. This CDR3 is built from 15 residues. Per germline, CDR1 SGHAT and CDR2 FQNNGV.